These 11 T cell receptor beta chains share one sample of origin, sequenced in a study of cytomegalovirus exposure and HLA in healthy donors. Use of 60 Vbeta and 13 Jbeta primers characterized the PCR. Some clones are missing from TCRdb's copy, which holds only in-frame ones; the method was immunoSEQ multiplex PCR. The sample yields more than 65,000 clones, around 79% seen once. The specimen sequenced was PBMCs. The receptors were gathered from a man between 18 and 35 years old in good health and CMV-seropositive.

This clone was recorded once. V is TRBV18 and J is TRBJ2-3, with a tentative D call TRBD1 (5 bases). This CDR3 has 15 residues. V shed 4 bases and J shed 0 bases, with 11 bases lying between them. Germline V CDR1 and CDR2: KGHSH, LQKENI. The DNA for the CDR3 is TGTGCCAGCTCACATTTGACAGCTAGCACAGATACGCAGTATTTT. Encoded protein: CASSHLTASTDTQYF.

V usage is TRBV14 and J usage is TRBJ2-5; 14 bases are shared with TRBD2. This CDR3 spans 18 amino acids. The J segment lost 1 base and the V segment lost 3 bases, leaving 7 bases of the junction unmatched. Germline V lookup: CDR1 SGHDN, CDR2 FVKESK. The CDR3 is CASSQRLAGGLIQETQYF. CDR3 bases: TGTGCCAGCAGCCAGAGACTAGCGGGAGGGCTTATCCAAGAGACCCAGTACTTC.

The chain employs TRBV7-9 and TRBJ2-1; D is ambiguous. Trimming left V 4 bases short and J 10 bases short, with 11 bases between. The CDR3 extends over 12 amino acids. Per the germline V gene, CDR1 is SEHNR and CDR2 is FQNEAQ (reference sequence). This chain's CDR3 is CASSSILFEQFF. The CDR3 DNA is TGTGCCAGCAGCTCCATACTCTTCGAGCAGTTCTTC.

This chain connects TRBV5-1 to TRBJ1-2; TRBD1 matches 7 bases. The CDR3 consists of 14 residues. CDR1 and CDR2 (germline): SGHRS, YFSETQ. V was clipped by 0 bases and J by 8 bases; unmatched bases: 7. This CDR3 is CASSLGQGDLGYTF. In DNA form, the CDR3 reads TGCGCCAGCAGCTTGGGTCAGGGGGATCTGGGCTACACCTTC.

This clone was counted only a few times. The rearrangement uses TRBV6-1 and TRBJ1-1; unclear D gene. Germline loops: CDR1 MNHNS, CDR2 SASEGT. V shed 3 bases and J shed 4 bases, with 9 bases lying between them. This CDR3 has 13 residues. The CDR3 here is CASSDVARTEAFF. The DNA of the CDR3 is TGTGCCAGCAGTGACGTAGCACGCACTGAAGCTTTCTTT.

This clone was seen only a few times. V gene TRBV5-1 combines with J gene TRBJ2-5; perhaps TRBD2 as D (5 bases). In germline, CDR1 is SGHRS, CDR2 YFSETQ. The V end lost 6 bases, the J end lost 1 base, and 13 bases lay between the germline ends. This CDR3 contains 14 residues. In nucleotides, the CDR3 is TGCGCCAGCAACCGAGAGGGCGGCCAAGAGACCCAGTACTTC. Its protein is CASNREGGQETQYF.

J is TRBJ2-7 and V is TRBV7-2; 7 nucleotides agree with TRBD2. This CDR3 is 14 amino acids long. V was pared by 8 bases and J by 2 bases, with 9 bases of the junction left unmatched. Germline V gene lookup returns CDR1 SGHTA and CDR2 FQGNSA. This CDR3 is CASRDAGAAYEQYF. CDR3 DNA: TGTGCCAGCCGTGACGCGGGAGCCGCCTACGAGCAGTACTTC.

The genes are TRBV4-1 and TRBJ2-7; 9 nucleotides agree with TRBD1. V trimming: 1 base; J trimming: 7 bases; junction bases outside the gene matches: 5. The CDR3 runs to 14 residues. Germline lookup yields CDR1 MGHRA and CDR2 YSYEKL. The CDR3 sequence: CASSQGSTGGEQYF. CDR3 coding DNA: TGCGCCAGCAGCCAAGGGTCGACAGGGGGAGAGCAGTACTTC.

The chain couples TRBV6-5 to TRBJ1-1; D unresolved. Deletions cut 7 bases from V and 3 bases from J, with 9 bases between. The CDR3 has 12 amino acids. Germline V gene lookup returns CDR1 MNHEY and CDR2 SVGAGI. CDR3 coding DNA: TGTGCCAGCATGGGCCCTCACACTGAAGCTTTCTTT. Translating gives CASMGPHTEAFF.

CDR3 protein: CASSQPLTGAYEQYF. CDR3 sequence (DNA): TGCGCCAGCAGCCAACCGTTGACAGGGGCTTACGAGCAGTACTTC. The chain uses TRBV4-1 and TRBJ2-7; TRBD1 agrees at 8 bases. The CDR3 covers 15 residues. In germline, CDR1 is MGHRA, CDR2 YSYEKL. Losses at the gene ends were 2 bases for V and 4 bases for J; bases not matched to a gene: 7.

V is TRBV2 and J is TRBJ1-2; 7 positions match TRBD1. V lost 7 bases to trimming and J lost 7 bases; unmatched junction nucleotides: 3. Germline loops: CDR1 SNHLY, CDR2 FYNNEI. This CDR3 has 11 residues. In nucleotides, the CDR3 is TGTGCCAGCAAGGGGGCGACTGGCTACACCTTC. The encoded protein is CASKGATGYTF.